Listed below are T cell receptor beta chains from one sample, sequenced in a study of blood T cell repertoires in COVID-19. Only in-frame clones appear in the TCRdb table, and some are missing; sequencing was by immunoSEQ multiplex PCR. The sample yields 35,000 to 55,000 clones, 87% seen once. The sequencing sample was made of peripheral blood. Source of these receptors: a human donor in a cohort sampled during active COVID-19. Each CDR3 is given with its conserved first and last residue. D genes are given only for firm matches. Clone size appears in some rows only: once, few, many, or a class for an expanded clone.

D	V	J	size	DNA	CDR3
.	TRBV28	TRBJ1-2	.	TGTGCCAGCAGTTCTCCGCAGGGGTTTATTGATGGCTACACCTTC	CASSSPQGFIDGYTF
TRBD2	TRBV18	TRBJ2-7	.	TGTGCCAGCTCACCTTGGGGGGATTCGCGGGAGGAGCAGTACTTC	CASSPWGDSREEQYF
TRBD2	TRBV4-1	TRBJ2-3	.	TGCGCCAGCAGCCAAGAGGGACTAGCGGTAATAGGCACAGATACGCAGTATTTT	CASSQEGLAVIGTDTQYF
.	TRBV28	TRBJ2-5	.	TGTGCCAGCAGTCTCGAGACTATGTTGGAGACCCAGTACTTC	CASSLETMLETQYF
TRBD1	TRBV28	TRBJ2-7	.	TGTGCCAGCAGAAACCCGGGACAGACATACGAGCAGTACTTC	CASRNPGQTYEQYF
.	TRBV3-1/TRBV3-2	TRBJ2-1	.	TGTGCCAGCAGCCGGGACTTATACAATGAGCAGTTCTTC	CASSRDLYNEQFF
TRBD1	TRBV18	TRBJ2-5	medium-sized	TGTGCCAGCTCACCACCCCCAGGGACAGAGCAAGAGACCCAGTACTTC	CASSPPPGTEQETQYF
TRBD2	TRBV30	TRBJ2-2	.	TGTGCCTGGAGACCCCATCTGGGACTAGCGGGAGCCACCGGGGAGCTGTTTTTT	CAWRPHLGLAGATGELFF
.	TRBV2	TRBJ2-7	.	TGTGCCAGCAGAGCGGGCCCCTACGAGCAGTACTTC	CASRAGPYEQYF
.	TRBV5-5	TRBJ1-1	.	TGTGCCAGCAGCTTGGATACAGTAAGCACTGAAGCTTTCTTT	CASSLDTVSTEAFF
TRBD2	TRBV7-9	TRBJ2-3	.	TGTGCCAGCAGCCCTCCCGGGACTAGGAGCACAGATACGCAGTATTTT	CASSPPGTRSTDTQYF
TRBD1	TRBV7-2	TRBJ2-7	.	TGTGCCAGCAGCCTGCGACAGGGGTCCTACGAGCAGTACTTC	CASSLRQGSYEQYF
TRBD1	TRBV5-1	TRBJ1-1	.	TGCGCCTGCAGGGGGGCGGGGAACACTGAAGCTTTCTTT	CACRGAGNTEAFF
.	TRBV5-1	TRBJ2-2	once	TGCGCCAGCAGCTTGCCCACAGGGAGCACCGGGGAGCTGTTTTTT	CASSLPTGSTGELFF
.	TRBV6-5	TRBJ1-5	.	TGTGCCGCGAGGGAATGGGCTCAGCCCCAGCATTTT	CAAREWAQPQHF
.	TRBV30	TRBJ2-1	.	TGTGCCTGGAGTGTACGAGACTTCGGTATCTACAATGAGCAGTTCTTC	CAWSVRDFGIYNEQFF